This T cell receptor beta chain was observed in a study of blood T cells in healthy people across ages. This clonotype was recorded many times. Together with a sample-barcoded 5' primer, a J-beta primer mix was included in a second PCR lasting about 6 to 11 cycles. One entry per CDR3 protein results from TCRdb running MiXCR on the 5' RACE reads. The sample includes 600,000 to 850,000 distinct CDR3 sequences, roughly 45% of them seen just once. Germline CDR1 and CDR2: SQVTM and ANQGSEA. CDR3 length: 10 residues. V was pared by 4 bases and J by 4 bases, with 5 bases between. This sequence was found in a woman aged 55-75 years in good health. The specimen was blood. The V call is TRBV29-1, the J call TRBJ2-7; D gene ambiguous. CDR3 in amino acids: CSVAGYEQYF. The CDR3 bases are TGCAGCGTTGCGGGTTACGAGCAGTACTTC.